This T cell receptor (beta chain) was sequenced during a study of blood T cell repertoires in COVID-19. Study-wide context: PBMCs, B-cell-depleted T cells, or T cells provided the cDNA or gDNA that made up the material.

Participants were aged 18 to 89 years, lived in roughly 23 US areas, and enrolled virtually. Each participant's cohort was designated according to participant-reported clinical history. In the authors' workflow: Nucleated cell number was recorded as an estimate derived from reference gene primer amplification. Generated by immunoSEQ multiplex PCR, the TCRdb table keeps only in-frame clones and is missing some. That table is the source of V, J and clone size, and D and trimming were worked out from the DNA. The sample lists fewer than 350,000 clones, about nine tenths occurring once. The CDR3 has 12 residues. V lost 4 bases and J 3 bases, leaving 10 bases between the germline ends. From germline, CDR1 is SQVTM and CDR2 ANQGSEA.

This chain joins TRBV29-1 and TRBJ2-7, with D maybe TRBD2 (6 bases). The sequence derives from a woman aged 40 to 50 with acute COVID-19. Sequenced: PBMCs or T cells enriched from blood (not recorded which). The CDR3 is CSVGKTSYEQYF. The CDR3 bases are TGCAGCGTTGGAAAGACTAGCTACGAGCAGTACTTC.